This T cell receptor beta chain was recorded in a study of T cells in Graves' hyperthyroidism and ophthalmopathy. Broader study findings: Ophthalmopathy was identified by the model a median roughly 6.5 months ahead of onset.

The germline gives CDR1 SNHLY, CDR2 FYNNEI. This CDR3 is 15 amino acids long. V lost 4 bases to trimming and J lost 5 bases, with 16 bases between them. The TCR beta CDR3 regions underwent amplification using RNA transcripts as the source. HTBI primers were employed in a first-round RT-PCR of the TCR CDR3. From the multiplex PCR reads, TCRdb called clonotypes with MiXCR, one entry per CDR3 protein. In the table there are under 350,000 distinct CDR3 sequences, around a sixth of which are singletons. In its sample, this clonotype was seen many times. The antigen is unknown. Extraction of PBMCs used 8.5 to 10 ml of fresh peripheral blood.

What was sequenced was blood. The chain is built from TRBV2 and TRBJ2-3; no clear D gene. The TCR originated in a woman between 45 and 60 years old with Graves' hyperthyroidism. CDR3 nucleotide sequence: TGTGCCAGCAGTGCGGAAGTGGGGTGGAGAGATACGCAGTATTTT. Its protein product is CASSAEVGWRDTQYF.